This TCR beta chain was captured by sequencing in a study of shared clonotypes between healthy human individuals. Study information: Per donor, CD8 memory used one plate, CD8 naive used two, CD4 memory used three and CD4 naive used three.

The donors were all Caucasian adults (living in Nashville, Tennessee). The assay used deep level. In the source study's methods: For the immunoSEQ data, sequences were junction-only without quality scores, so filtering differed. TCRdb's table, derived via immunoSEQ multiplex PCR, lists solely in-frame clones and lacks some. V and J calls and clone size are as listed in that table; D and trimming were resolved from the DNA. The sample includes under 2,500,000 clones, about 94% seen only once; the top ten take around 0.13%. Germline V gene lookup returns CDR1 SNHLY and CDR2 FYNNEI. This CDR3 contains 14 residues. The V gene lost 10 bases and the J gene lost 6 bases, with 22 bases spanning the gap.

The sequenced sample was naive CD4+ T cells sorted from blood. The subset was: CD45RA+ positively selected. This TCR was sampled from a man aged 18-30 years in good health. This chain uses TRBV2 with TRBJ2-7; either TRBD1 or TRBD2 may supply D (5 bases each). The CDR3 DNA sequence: TGTGCCACCTCGGGACCTTCCCTGGCTAGCGAGCAGTACTTC. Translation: CATSGPSLASEQYF. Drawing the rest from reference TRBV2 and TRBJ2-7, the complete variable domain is EPEVTQTPSHQVTQMGQEVILRCVPISNHLYFYWYRQILGQKVEFLVSFYNNEISEKSEIFDDQFSVERPDGSNFTLKIRSTKLEDSAMYFCATSGPSLASEQYFGPGTRLTVT.